The 6 T cell receptor beta chains below all came from one sample that was sequenced in a study of OX40 agonist ivuxolimab in advanced cancers. The protocol was immunoSEQ multiplex PCR, while the TCRdb copy is restricted to in-frame clones and leaves out a portion. Here the sample spans some 100,000 clones, about 84% being singletons. The sequences come from CD4+ or CD8+ T cells sorted from blood, collected in a trial of the OX40 agonist ivuxolimab. These receptors were taken from an adult with an advanced solid tumor such as melanoma, head and neck, liver or kidney cancer.

This clone was observed a few times. This sequence joins TRBV6-4 and TRBJ1-2, with 10 positions matching TRBD1. The germline gives CDR1 MRHNA, CDR2 SNTAGT. This CDR3 is 13 amino acids long. Germline trimming cut 6 bases from V and 8 bases from J; bases unmatched to any gene: 6. In nucleotides, the CDR3 is TGTGCCAGCAGCCGGGACAGGGGATCCGGCTACACCTTC. Translation gives CASSRDRGSGYTF.

This clone was detected a few times. This chain uses TRBV15 with TRBJ2-3, with 7 bases that match TRBD2. Unmatched junction bases numbered 4, after V lost 1 base and J lost 0 bases. Germline assignment: CDR1 LNHNV and CDR2 YYDKDF (reference sequence). The CDR3 is made up of 16 amino acids. The CDR3 reads CATSRGRRGSTDTQYF. The CDR3 nucleotides read TGTGCCACCAGCAGAGGGAGGCGGGGGAGCACAGATACGCAGTATTTT.

The chain carries TRBV4-3 and TRBJ2-7; D unclear. Germline V gives CDR1 LGHNA, CDR2 YSLEER. The CDR3 runs to 16 residues. Trimming stripped 0 bases from V and 0 bases from J, with 12 bases between. CDR3 DNA sequence: TGCGCCAGCAGCCAAGAACGCGAGTTCCCCTCCTACGAGCAGTACTTC. Its translation is CASSQEREFPSYEQYF.

The chain is built from TRBV29-1 and TRBJ2-7; D gene ambiguous. From germline, CDR1 is SQVTM and CDR2 ANQGSEA. This CDR3 region has 10 residues. V was pared by 4 bases and J by 6 bases, with 7 bases between. CDR3 sequence: CSVVKGEQYF. CDR3 DNA sequence: TGCAGCGTTGTAAAGGGCGAGCAGTACTTC.

This chain connects TRBV5-1 to TRBJ2-2, with 11 bases that match TRBD1. This CDR3 contains 16 residues. Germline CDR1 is SGHRS and CDR2 is YFSETQ. Unmatched junction bases numbered 10, after V lost 7 bases and J lost 5 bases. The CDR3 loop is CASVQPGQGGTGELFF. The DNA of the CDR3 is TGCGCCAGCGTCCAACCGGGACAGGGGGGAACCGGGGAGCTGTTTTTT.

The rearrangement links TRBV7-9 to TRBJ2-2; TRBD2 aligns across 10 bases. This CDR3 region has 15 residues. V gave up 7 bases and J gave up 6 bases; unmatched junction bases: 8. CDR1 SEHNR and CDR2 FQNEAQ come from the germline V gene (reference sequence). The CDR3 is CASTPSGSVAGELFF. The CDR3 DNA is TGTGCCAGCACCCCTAGCGGGAGTGTAGCCGGGGAGCTGTTTTTT. Looking up the rest from reference TRBV7-9 and TRBJ2-2 gives the full variable domain: DTGVSQNPRHKITKRGQNVTFRCDPISEHNRLYWYRQTLGQGPEFLTYFQNEAQLEKSRLLSDRFSAERPKGSFSTLEIQRTEQGDSAMYLCASTPSGSVAGELFFGEGSRLTVL.